This T cell receptor (beta chain) is drawn from a study of post-analysis software for immune sequencing data. Study-level background: Patients with relapsing-remitting, secondary progressive and progressive-relapsing multiple sclerosis courses were all represented.

The library was made from cDNA and included unique molecular identifiers. Some 500,000 cDNA molecules came from approximately 1 to 10 million T cells. TCRdb processed the PCR reads anew with MiXCR; each CDR3 protein has one entry. Of hundreds of thousands of distinct CDR3 sequences in the sample, 30% were seen once. Whole-study results and caveats: Significantly lower normalized Chao1 diversity was found in patients with multiple sclerosis relative to controls. With F measure, samples from one preparation batch clustered together strongly.

This clonotype was observed many times. Its antigen is still unknown. Sequenced: blood. The receptor was derived from a girl aged 5-17 years with multiple sclerosis.

Here the CDR3 reads CASSPSLAVTYEQYF. Here the CDR3 DNA reads TGTGCCAGCAGCCCAAGTCTAGCGGTTACCTACGAGCAGTACTTC. V gene TRBV4-2 combines with J gene TRBJ2-7, with 7 nucleotides matching TRBD2. The CDR3 has 15 residues. Trimming removed 4 bases from V and 2 bases from J; junction bases left unmatched: 8. CDR1 and CDR2 (germline): LGHNA, YNFKEQ.